The 15 T cell receptor beta chains listed next were all sequenced from one sample in a study of CD8 T cells in ankylosing spondylitis. TCRdb reprocessed the 5' RACE reads with MiXCR, giving one entry per CDR3 protein. The sample consists of around 130,000 distinct CDR3 sequences, roughly 13% of them appearing once. Sequenced material: blood, either unsorted or a sorted T cell fraction (not recorded which). The receptor set was obtained from a female donor with ankylosing spondylitis or in good health (not recorded which).

There are a few counts of this clonotype. The chain has TRBV7-8 and TRBJ2-5; 7 nucleotides match TRBD1. V gave up 3 bases and J gave up 2 bases; unmatched junction bases: 6. Germline V gene data show CDR1 as SGHVS and CDR2 as FQNEAQ. CDR3 length equals 15 residues. The CDR3 protein is CASSFSGQPQETQYF. As DNA, the CDR3 is TGTGCCAGCAGCTTCTCGGGACAGCCACAAGAGACCCAGTACTTC.

The sample holds many counts of this clonotype. The DNA for the CDR3 is TGTGCCAGCAGTCGCAACCGTTGGGAGACCCAGTACTTC. It translates to CASSRNRWETQYF. The chain recombines TRBV12-3 or TRBV12-4 with TRBJ2-5; D gene uncertain. The CDR3 is 13 amino acids. Trimming pared 5 bases from V and 5 bases from J, leaving 12 bases between.

This clonotype has a count of ten or more. The V call is TRBV7-6, the J call TRBJ1-6, with D uncertain. The V gene's germline CDR1 is SGHVS and CDR2 FNYEAQ. Trimming stripped 5 bases from V and 9 bases from J, with 20 bases between. The CDR3 consists of 16 residues. The CDR3: CASSRVQHSSGSPLHF. In DNA form, the CDR3 reads TGTGCCAGCAGCAGGGTGCAGCATTCTTCAGGTTCACCCCTCCACTTT.

This clonotype was counted a few times. Here the CDR3 DNA reads TGTGCCAGCCTAAGGGCAGATACGCAGTATTTT. The encoded protein is CASLRADTQYF. The rearrangement joins TRBV6-5 to TRBJ2-3, with D unresolved. The V end was cut by 8 bases, the J end by 4 bases, with 7 bases between. This CDR3 comprises 11 residues. Germline-derived CDR1 and CDR2 are MNHEY and SVGAGI.

The chain has TRBV27 and TRBJ2-3; D call uncertain. The CDR3 is 11 amino acids. The V end lost 7 bases, the J end lost 6 bases, and 8 bases lay between the germline ends. The germline V gene encodes CDR1 MNHEY and CDR2 SMNVEV (reference sequence). Here the CDR3 reads CASTLRDTQYF. The CDR3 DNA reads TGTGCCAGCACCCTGAGGGATACGCAGTATTTT.

This clonotype was seen many times. The chain couples TRBV18 to TRBJ1-3; D is perhaps TRBD1 (5 bases). Germline CDR1 KGHSH, CDR2 LQKENI. CDR3 length: 13 residues. V was clipped by 3 bases and J by 6 bases, with 9 bases between them. The DNA of the CDR3 is TGTGCCAGCTCACCTTCCAGGGAAAACACCATATATTTT. It specifies CASSPSRENTIYF.

About this clonotype itself: At one end the junction does not follow the germline gene, possibly because of a read error. The rearrangement links TRBV7-7 to TRBJ2-3; D unresolved. The CDR3 extends over 14 amino acids. Germline CDR1 SSHAT, CDR2 FNYEAQ (reference sequence). This CDR3 reads CASSLRLPTDTQYF. The CDR3 nucleotides read TGTGCTAGCAGCTTACGACTTCCCACAGATACGCAGTATTTT.

This chain joins TRBV29-1 and TRBJ1-1; 9 bases fit TRBD1. With 3 bases clipped from V and 1 base from J, the junction kept 6 bases outside the gene matches. The germline CDR1 and CDR2 sequences are SQVTM and ANQGSEA. The CDR3 has 15 residues. The CDR3 loop reads CSVEGIQGANTEAFF. CDR3 bases: TGCAGCGTTGAGGGAATACAGGGGGCGAACACTGAAGCTTTCTTT.

This clonotype was counted only a few times. This chain joins TRBV20-1 and TRBJ2-3; D not resolved. Germline CDR1 and CDR2: DFQATT and SNEGSKA (reference sequence). V was shortened by 0 bases and J by 4 bases, with 5 bases between the two germline ends. CDR3 length: 12 amino acids. The CDR3 nucleotides read TGCAGTGCTAGAGACGTCGCAGATACGCAGTATTTT. Its protein is CSARDVADTQYF.

The chain links TRBV7-9 to TRBJ2-7, with TRBD2 matching over 8 bases. CDR3 size: 14 residues. Germline CDR1 is SEHNR and CDR2 is FQNEAQ (reference sequence). With V trimmed by 6 bases and J by 3 bases, 7 bases remained unmatched. DNA of the CDR3: TGTGCCAGCAGACCCAGCGGGAGCAACTACGAGCAGTACTTC. It translates to CASRPSGSNYEQYF.

In this sample, this clonotype turned up many times. V gene TRBV20-1 combines with J gene TRBJ1-5, with 11 bases matching TRBD1. Germline V gene lookup returns CDR1 DFQATT and CDR2 SNEGSKA (reference sequence). The V gene end was trimmed by 5 bases and the J gene end by 0 bases; junction bases not matched to a gene: 6. This CDR3 comprises 16 residues. The CDR3, as DNA: TGCAGTGCTCCCGGGACAGGGGGTTATAGCAATCAGCCCCAGCATTTT. It yields the protein CSAPGTGGYSNQPQHF.

DNA of the CDR3: TGCGCCAGCAGCTTGAACAGGACTCCCGGGGAGACCCAGTACTTC. It is translated as CASSLNRTPGETQYF. The chain links TRBV5-1 to TRBJ2-5; D might be TRBD1 or TRBD2, each matching 5 bases. Germline lookup yields CDR1 SGHRS and CDR2 YFSETQ. Trimming cost V 1 base and J 5 bases, with 15 bases left between them. CDR3 length: 15 residues.

This clonotype has a handful of counts. The V call is TRBV7-8, the J call TRBJ2-3; D call uncertain. Germline lookup yields CDR1 SGHVS and CDR2 FQNEAQ. Trimming left V 5 bases short and J 2 bases short, with 17 bases between. The CDR3 has 16 residues. The CDR3 region has the DNA TGTGCCAGCAGCCACCGGACCGCACTATTCACAGATACGCAGTATTTT. This translates into CASSHRTALFTDTQYF.

The V call is TRBV28, the J call TRBJ1-2; 8 bases fit TRBD1. CDR1 and CDR2 (germline): MDHEN, SYDVKM. Trimming took 1 base from V and 12 from J; bases not matched to a gene: 7. The CDR3 totals 13 residues. The CDR3 here is CASSLSAGGRDTF. The CDR3 nucleotides are TGTGCCAGCAGTTTATCGGCAGGGGGCAGGGACACCTTC.

This clonotype showed up many times. The chain employs TRBV20-1 and TRBJ1-5; the D gene is possibly TRBD1 (6 bases). Looked up from germline, CDR1 is DFQATT and CDR2 is SNEGSKA (reference sequence). Trimming pared 6 bases from V and 2 bases from J, leaving 17 bases between. This CDR3 comprises 15 residues. The CDR3 DNA sequence: TGCAGTGCCCCCCGGGGGGCCCTGGGCAATCAGCCCCAGCATTTT. Its protein is CSAPRGALGNQPQHF.